This TCR beta chain was sequenced in a study of T cells in Graves' hyperthyroidism and ophthalmopathy. Disease lasting under 3 months, a NOSPECS grade of at least 4, and a Clinical Activity Score of at least 3 were features of the ophthalmopathy patients. Patients were excluded for uncontrolled infection, other autoimmune disease, pregnancy or lactation. The source of the PBMCs was more than 9.5 ml of fresh peripheral blood. Study findings and constraints: Progression to ophthalmopathy was predicted a median of approximately seven months early.

This CDR3 comprises 14 residues. V gave up 8 bases and J gave up 0 bases, with 14 bases separating them. Per the germline V gene, CDR1 is LNHDA and CDR2 is SQIVND (reference sequence). As concerns this clonotype: The antigen remains unidentified.

TCR beta CDR3 sequences were amplified from RNA transcripts. The HTBI primer set was used in a first-round RT-PCR of the TCR CDR3. TCRdb used MiXCR to reprocess the multiplex PCR reads, holding one entry per CDR3 protein. The sample lists under 400,000 distinct CDR3 sequences; around 18% were seen once. The chain uses TRBV19 and TRBJ2-7; a weak D match, TRBD1 (5 bases). This TCR derives from a woman aged 40 to 50 with Graves' ophthalmopathy. Sequenced input: blood. CDR3 sequence: CASVRGRVSYEQYF. DNA for the CDR3: TGTGCCAGTGTAAGGGGCAGGGTCTCCTACGAGCAGTACTTC.